Listed below are T cell receptor beta chains from one sample, sequenced in a study of blood T cell repertoires in COVID-19. Libraries were prepared by immunoSEQ multiplex PCR; TCRdb keeps only in-frame clonotypes and omits some of them. This sample has around 150,000 clones; 78% occur once, and the top ten carry 11%. Sequenced material: peripheral blood. These receptors came from a man between 60 and 70 years old who had recovered from COVID-19. Each CDR3 is given without its conserved first and last residue. The order of the fields is CDR3 length, V gene, CDR3 protein.

length: 9; V: TRBV12-3/TRBV12-4; CDR3: ASMSGYEQY
length: 13; V: TRBV11-2; CDR3: ASSLQGEMGYEQY
length: 14; V: TRBV6-1; CDR3: ASSEVPGTPWEKLF
length: 13; V: TRBV7-9; CDR3: ASSRTGASDQPQH
length: 12; V: TRBV9; CDR3: ASSPLTTPTEAF
length: 13; V: TRBV6-5; CDR3: ASSLGGTGAYEQY
length: 13; V: TRBV15; CDR3: ATSRVPAVNQPQH
length: 11; V: TRBV18; CDR3: ASSPPSGETQY
length: 13; V: TRBV7-9; CDR3: ASSSSGLEKETQY
length: 12; V: TRBV29-1; CDR3: SVDVRGNPQEQY
length: 12; V: TRBV7-9; CDR3: ASSPSGLINEQF
length: 14; V: TRBV27; CDR3: ASSRLAVSSYNEQF
length: 11; V: TRBV7-9; CDR3: ASSQTLNTEAF
length: 13; V: TRBV7-6; CDR3: ASSLGAGPPYEQY
length: 16; V: TRBV7-2; CDR3: ASSLAGGRSFPFYEQY
length: 16; V: TRBV5-1; CDR3: ASSPQGVGGGMNTEAF
length: 14; V: TRBV19; CDR3: ASSSLTGAEVETQY
length: 11; V: TRBV15; CDR3: ATSRGRNEKLF
length: 15; V: TRBV4-3; CDR3: ASSQDGAGVTYNEQF
length: 12; V: TRBV28; CDR3: ASSFDSLQNTQY
length: 13; V: TRBV19; CDR3: ASSITRTGGHEQY
length: 14; V: TRBV7-2; CDR3: ASSLALVSGYNEQF
length: 9; V: TRBV20-1; CDR3: SQAQGYGYT